This TCR beta chain came from a study of CD8 T cells in ankylosing spondylitis. Regarding the study as a whole: A number of the motif variants had already been described in reactive arthritis synovial fluid and blood. Blood of patients with ankylosing spondylitis appeared to be characterized by a TCR beta motif of about eight highly homologous variants.

Quantitative molecular-barcoded 5'-RACE generated the TCR beta libraries. From the 5' RACE reads, TCRdb called clonotypes with MiXCR, one entry per CDR3 protein. In the table there are approximately 140,000 distinct CDR3 sequences, more than 7% of which are singletons. This clonotype occurred many times. The antigen is not known. Trimming shortened V by 5 bases and J by 4 bases, and 14 bases separated the two germline ends. This CDR3 comprises 15 residues. The germline gives CDR1 MDHEN, CDR2 SYDVKM. Sequences were obtained from synovial fluid, either unsorted or a sorted T cell fraction (not recorded which). The sequence was obtained from a male donor with ankylosing spondylitis. The rearrangement joins TRBV28 to TRBJ2-2; no clear D gene. The CDR3 nucleotides read TGTGCCAGCAGTCCGCGGACCTTTGCCACCGGGGAGCTGTTTTTT. Translating gives CASSPRTFATGELFF.